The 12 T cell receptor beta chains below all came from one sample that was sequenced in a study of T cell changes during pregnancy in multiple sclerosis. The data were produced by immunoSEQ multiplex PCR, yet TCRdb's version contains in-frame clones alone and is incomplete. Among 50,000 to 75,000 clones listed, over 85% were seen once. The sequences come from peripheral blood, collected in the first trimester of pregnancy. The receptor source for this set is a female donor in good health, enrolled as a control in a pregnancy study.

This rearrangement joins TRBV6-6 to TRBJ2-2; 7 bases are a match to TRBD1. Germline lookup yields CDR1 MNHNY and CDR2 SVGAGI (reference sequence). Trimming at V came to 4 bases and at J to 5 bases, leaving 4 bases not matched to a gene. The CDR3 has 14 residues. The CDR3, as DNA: TGTGCCAGCAGTTTCCTACAGGGGACCGGGGAGCTGTTTTTT. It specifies CASSFLQGTGELFF.

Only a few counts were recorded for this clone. Written as DNA, the CDR3 is TGCAGCGTTGCCCCGGGACAGGGGGCCTACGAGCAGTACTTC. Protein product: CSVAPGQGAYEQYF. The V and J genes are TRBV29-1 and TRBJ2-7; 11 bases are a match to TRBD1. Losses at the gene ends were 4 bases for V and 2 bases for J; bases not matched to a gene: 4. This CDR3 region has 14 residues. The germline V gene encodes CDR1 SQVTM and CDR2 ANQGSEA.

The CDR3 loop reads CASSHRTPRRGDTQYF. CDR3 sequence (DNA): TGTGCCAGCAGCCACCGGACACCCAGGAGGGGAGATACGCAGTATTTT. The chain is built from TRBV13 and TRBJ2-3; maybe TRBD2 (6 bases). V lost 5 bases, J lost 5 bases, and 20 bases lay in between. CDR1 and CDR2 (germline): PRHDT, FYEKMQ (reference sequence). The CDR3 is 16 amino acids.

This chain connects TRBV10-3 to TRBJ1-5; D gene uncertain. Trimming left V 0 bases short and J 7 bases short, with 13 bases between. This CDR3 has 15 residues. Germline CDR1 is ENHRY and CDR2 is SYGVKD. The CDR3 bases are TGTGCCATCAGTGAGTCGATAACTTCCCCCCAGCCCCAGCATTTT. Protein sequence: CAISESITSPQPQHF.

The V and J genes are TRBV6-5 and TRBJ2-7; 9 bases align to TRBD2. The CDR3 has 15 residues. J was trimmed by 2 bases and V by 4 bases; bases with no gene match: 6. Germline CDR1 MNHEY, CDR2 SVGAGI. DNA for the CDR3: TGTGCCAGCAGTTCAAATCGCGGGAGGGCCTACGAGCAGTACTTC. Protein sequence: CASSSNRGRAYEQYF.

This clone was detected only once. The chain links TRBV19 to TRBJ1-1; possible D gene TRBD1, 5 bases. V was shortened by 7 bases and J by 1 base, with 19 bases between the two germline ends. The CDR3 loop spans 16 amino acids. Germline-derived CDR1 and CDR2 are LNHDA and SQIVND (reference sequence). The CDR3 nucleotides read TGTGCCAGTATTCTAGATTCCCCGGGGGGGAACACTGAAGCTTTCTTT. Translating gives CASILDSPGGNTEAFF. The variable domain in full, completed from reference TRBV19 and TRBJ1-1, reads DGGITQSPKYLFRKEGQNVTLSCEQNLNHDAMYWYRQDPGQGLRLIYYSQIVNDFQKGDIAEGYSVSREKKESFPLTVTSAQKNPTAFYLCASILDSPGGNTEAFFGQGTRLTVV.

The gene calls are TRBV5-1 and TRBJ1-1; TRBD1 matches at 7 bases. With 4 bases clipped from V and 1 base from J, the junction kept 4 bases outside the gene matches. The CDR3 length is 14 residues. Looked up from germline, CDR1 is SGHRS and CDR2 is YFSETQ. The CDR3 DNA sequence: TGCGCCAGCAGCCTGGGACAGAAGAACACTGAAGCTTTCTTT. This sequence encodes CASSLGQKNTEAFF.

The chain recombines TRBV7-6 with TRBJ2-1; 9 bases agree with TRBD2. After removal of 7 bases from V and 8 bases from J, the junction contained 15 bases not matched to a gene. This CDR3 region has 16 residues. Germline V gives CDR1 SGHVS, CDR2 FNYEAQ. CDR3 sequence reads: CASTPQGSGGNHEQFF. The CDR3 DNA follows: TGTGCCAGCACCCCGCAAGGTAGCGGGGGCAACCATGAGCAGTTCTTC. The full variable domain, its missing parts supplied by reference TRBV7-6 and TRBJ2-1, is GAGVSQSPRYKVTKRGQDVALRCDPISGHVSLYWYRQALGQGPEFLTYFNYEAQQDKSGLPNDRFSAERPEGSISTLTIQRTEQRDSAMYRCASTPQGSGGNHEQFFGPGTRLTVL.

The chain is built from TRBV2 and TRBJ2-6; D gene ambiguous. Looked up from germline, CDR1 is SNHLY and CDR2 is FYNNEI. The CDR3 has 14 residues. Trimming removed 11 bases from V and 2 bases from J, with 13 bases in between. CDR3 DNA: TGTGCCTCCAGCGAGGCGGCTGGGGCCAACGTCCTGACTTTC. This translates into CASSEAAGANVLTF. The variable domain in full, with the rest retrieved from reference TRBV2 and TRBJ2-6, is EPEVTQTPSHQVTQMGQEVILRCVPISNHLYFYWYRQILGQKVEFLVSFYNNEISEKSEIFDDQFSVERPDGSNFTLKIRSTKLEDSAMYFCASSEAAGANVLTFGAGSRLTVL.

In nucleotides, the CDR3 is TGTGCCAGCAGCTCCTCAGGGGACCTATATGAAAAACTGTTTTTT. Protein product: CASSSSGDLYEKLFF. The chain carries TRBV11-2 and TRBJ1-4; D might be TRBD1 (6 bases). This CDR3 contains 15 residues. V was shortened by 4 bases and J by 6 bases, with 15 bases between the two germline ends. Germline CDR1 reads SGHAT; CDR2 reads FQNNGV.

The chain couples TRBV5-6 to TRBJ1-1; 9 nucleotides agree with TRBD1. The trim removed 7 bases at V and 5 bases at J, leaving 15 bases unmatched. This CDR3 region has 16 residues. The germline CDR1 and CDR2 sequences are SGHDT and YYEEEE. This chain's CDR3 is CASSPTIQGARTEAFF. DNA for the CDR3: TGTGCCAGCTCACCGACAATACAGGGGGCGCGAACTGAAGCTTTCTTT.

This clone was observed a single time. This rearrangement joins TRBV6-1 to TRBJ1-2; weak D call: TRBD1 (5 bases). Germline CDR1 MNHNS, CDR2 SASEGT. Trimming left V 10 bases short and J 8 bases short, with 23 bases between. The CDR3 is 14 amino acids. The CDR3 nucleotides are TGTGCCACCGCCTCGCCAGGGCGATGGTGGGGCTACACCTTC. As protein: CATASPGRWWGYTF.